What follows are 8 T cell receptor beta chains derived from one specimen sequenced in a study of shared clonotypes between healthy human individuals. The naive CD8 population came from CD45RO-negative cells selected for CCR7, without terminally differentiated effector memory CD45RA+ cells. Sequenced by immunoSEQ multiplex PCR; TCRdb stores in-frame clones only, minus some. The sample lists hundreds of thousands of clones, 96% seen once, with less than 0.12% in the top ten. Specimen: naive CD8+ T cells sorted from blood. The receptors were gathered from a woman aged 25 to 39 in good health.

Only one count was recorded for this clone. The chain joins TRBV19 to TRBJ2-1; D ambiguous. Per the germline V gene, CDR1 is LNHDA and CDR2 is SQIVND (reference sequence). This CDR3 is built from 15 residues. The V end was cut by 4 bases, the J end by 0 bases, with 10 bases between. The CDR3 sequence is CASSTAESSYNEQFF. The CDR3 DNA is TGTGCCAGTAGTACGGCCGAAAGCTCCTACAATGAGCAGTTCTTC.

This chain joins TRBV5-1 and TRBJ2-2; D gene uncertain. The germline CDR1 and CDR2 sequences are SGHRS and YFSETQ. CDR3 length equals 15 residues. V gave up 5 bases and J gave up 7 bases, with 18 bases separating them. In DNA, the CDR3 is TGCGCCAGCAGACTCGACTTGTCCACGAGCGGGGAGCTGTTTTTT. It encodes CASRLDLSTSGELFF.

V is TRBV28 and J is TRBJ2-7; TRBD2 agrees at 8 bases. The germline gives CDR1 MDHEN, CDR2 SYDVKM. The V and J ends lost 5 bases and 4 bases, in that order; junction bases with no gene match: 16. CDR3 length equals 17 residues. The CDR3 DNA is TGTGCCAGCAGTCCTTTCGCGGGAGGACCAATGGGGTACGAGCAGTACTTC. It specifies CASSPFAGGPMGYEQYF.

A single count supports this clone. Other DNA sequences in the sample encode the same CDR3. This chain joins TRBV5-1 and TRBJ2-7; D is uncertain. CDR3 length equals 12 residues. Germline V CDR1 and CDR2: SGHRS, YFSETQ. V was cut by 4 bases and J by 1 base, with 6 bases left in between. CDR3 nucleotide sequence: TGCGCCAGCAGCCCCAATTCCTACGAGCAGTACTTC. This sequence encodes CASSPNSYEQYF.

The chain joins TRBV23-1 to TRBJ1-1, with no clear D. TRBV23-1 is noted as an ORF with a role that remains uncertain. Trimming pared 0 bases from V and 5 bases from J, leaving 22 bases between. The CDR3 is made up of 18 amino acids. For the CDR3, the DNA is TGCGCCAGCAGTCAATCATCCCCATCTTCTGGGGTCGGTACTGAAGCTTTCTTT. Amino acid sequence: CASSQSSPSSGVGTEAFF.

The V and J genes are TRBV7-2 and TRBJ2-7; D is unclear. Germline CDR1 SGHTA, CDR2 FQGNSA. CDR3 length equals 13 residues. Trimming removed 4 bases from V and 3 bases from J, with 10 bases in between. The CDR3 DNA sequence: TGTGCCAGCAGCTCCCCGGAGAGCTACGAGCAGTACTTC. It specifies CASSSPESYEQYF.

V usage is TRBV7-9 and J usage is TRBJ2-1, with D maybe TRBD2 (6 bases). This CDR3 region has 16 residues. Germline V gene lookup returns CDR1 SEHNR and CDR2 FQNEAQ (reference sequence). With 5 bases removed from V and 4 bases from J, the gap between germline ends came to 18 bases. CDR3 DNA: TGTGCCAGCAGCGCCGGGGGAGCGGAGATATACAATGAGCAGTTCTTC. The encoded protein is CASSAGGAEIYNEQFF.

CDR3 sequence reads: CASSLTLGSDEQFF. The CDR3 bases are TGTGCCAGCAGTTTAACCCTCGGCAGCGATGAGCAGTTCTTC. V usage is TRBV28 and J usage is TRBJ2-1; D is uncertain. Germline-derived CDR1 and CDR2 are MDHEN and SYDVKM. The CDR3 totals 14 residues. With 2 bases removed from V and 8 bases from J, the gap between germline ends came to 13 bases.